This T cell receptor beta chain comes out of a study of identifying expanded T cells in peripheral blood (dated by TCRdb to the late 2010s). Context from the whole study: Technical replicates were generated by sequencing separate aliquots of the same genomic DNA pool, with four replicates compared pairwise.

General findings and caveats noted by the study authors: The beta-binomial model significantly reduced the number of clones called differentially abundant and the false-positive rate across all healthy-donor time intervals. The authors expected biological variance in healthy repertoires might increase further over much longer intervals such as months to years. The binomial model flagged around 1.1 differentially abundant clones between technical replicates, compared with about 15 over about 2 weeks and approximately 19 over about four weeks. In all healthy donors, the variance in clone template counts between samples taken around 14 days apart rose significantly as total template count increased.

The immunoSEQ Assay, which uses bias-controlled multiplex PCR amplification of genomic DNA, was used to profile TCRbeta CDR3 regions. In the original analysis: The absolute abundance of each unique TCRbeta CDR3 region was quantified after sequences were collapsed and filtered. Differential abundance was tested with two models: a binomial (Fisher-equivalent) model and a beta-binomial model that adds time-dependent variance fitted from healthy donors. Clones with fewer than 5 combined templates were excluded, and clones with Benjamini-Hochberg FDR below 0.01 were called differentially abundant. The form v = (b*log(k)+a)^2 was used to model beta-binomial variance as a function of total template count across the two samples. As stored in TCRdb, this immuneACCESS dataset retains in-frame rearrangements with V and J assigned. A fraction of the clones does not appear; measured against another copy, unresolved V genes explain less than half of the discrepancy, and the remainder lacks a known reason. Clonal size and the V and J genes are those of that table, whereas D and trimming came from the DNA. The table for this sample lists tens of thousands of clones; approximately 88% of them were counted only once. Under 6.5% of the sample rests with the top ten.

Of note for this clone: Its antigen specificity is not known. Qualities for individual bases were not recorded, and no much larger clone is one base off.

No immune events such as infections were documented for the healthy donors during the collection period. To calibrate time-dependent variance in a beta-binomial model of T-cell clone differential abundance, blood repertoires from healthy donors were used as a training cohort. There were 10 healthy donors in the training cohort, of whom 3 were female and 7 were male. The donors were between about 25 and 65 years old, with an average age of 43 years. Obtained from a commercial supplier, whole blood was collected from each healthy donor at three time points set about 2 weeks apart. For immunosequencing, genomic DNA was extracted from whole blood that had not been sorted. From its cysteine to its phenylalanine, the CDR3 spans 13 amino acids. Only the CDR3 portion is preserved as DNA: 39 bases, with reading frame beginning at the first base. The V end loses 6 bases and the J end loses 7 bases, and a stretch of 15 bases separates them. The germline V gene (reference sequence) specifies MNHNY as CDR1 and SVGAGI as CDR2.

The sequence joins TRBV6-6 to TRBJ1-2; the D region possibly corresponds to TRBD1 (5 bases align). Material for sequencing was blood. The TCR originated in a person aged 18 to 69 in good health. The CDR3 region has the sequence CASRVNTGVGYTF. The DNA reads as follows: TGTGCCAGCAGAGTTAATACAGGCGTTGGCTACACCTTC.